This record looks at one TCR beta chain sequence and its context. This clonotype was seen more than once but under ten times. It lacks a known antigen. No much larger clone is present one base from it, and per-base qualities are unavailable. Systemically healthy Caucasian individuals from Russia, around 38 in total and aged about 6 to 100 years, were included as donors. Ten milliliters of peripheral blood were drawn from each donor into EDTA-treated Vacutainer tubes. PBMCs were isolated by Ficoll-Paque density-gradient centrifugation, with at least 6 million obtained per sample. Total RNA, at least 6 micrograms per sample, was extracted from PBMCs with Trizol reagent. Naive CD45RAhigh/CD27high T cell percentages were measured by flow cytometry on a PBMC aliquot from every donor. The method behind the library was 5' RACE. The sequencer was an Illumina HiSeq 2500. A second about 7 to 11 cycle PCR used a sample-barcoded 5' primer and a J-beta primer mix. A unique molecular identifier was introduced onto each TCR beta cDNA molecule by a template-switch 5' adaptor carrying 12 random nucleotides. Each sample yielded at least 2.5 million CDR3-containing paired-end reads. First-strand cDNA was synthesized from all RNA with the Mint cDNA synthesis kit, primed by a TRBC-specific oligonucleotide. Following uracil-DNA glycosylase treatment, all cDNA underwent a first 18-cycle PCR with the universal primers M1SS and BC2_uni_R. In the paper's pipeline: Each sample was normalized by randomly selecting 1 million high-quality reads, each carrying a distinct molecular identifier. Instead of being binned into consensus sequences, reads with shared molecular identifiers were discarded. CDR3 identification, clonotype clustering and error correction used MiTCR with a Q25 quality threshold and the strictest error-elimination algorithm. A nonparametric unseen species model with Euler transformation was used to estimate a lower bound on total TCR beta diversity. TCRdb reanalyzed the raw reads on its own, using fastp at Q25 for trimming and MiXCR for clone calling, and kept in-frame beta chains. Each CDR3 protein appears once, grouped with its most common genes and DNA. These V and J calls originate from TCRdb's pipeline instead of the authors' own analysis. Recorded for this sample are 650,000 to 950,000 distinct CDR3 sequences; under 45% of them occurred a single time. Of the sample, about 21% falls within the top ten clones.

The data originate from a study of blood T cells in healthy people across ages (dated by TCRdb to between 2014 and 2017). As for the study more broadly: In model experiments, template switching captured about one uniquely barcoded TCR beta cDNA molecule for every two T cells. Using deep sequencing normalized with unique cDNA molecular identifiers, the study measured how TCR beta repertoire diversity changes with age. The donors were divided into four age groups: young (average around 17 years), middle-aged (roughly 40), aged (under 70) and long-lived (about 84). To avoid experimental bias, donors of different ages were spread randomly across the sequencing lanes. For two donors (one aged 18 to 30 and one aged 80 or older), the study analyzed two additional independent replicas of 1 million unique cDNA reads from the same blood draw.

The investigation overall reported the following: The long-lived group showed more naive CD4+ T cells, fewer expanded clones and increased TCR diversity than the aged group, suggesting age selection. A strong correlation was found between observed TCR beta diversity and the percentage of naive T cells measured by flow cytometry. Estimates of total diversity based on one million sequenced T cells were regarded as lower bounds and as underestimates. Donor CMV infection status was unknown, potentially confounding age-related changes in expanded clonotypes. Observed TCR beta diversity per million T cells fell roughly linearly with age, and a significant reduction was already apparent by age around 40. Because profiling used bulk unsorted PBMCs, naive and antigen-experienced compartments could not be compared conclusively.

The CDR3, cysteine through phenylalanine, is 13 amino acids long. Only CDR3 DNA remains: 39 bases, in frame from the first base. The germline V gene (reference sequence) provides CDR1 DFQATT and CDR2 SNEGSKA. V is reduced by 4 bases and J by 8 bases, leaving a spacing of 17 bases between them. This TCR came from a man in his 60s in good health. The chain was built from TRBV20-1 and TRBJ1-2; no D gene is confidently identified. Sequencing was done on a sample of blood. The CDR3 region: CSANAPGIWGYTF. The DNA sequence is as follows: TGCAGTGCTAACGCTCCCGGGATCTGGGGCTACACCTTC.